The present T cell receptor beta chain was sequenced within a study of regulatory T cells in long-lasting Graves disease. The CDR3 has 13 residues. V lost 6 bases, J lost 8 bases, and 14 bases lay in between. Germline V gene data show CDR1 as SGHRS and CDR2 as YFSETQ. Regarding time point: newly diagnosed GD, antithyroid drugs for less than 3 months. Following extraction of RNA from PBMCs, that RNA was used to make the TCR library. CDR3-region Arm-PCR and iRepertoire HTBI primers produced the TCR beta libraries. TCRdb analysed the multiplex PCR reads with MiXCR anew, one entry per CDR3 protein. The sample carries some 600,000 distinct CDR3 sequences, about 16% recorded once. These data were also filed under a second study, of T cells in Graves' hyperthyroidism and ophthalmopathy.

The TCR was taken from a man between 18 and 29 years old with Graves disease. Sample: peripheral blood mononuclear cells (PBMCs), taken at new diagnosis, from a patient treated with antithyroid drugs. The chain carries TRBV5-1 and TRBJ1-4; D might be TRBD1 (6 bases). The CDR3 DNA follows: TGCGCCAGCACCCCCTCGAGGGGGGAAAAACTGTTTTTT. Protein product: CASTPSRGEKLFF.